This T cell receptor (beta chain) was retrieved from a study of shared clonotypes between healthy human individuals. This CDR3 region has 16 residues. Between the trimmed V and J ends, which lost 6 bases and 1 base, there was a span of 15 bases. Germline lookup yields CDR1 SEHNR and CDR2 FQNEAQ (reference sequence). Source study methods: With immunoSEQ giving junction-only sequences and no quality scores, filtering differed. Profiled with immunoSEQ multiplex PCR; TCRdb holds only in-frame clones, not every one. The V and J calls and clone size were taken over from that table, and D and trimming were inferred from the DNA. Found here are roughly 2.1 million clones, 85% to 95% of them singletons; the top ten hold 1.5% to 2%. Naive CD8 cells comprised CD45RO-negative, CCR7-positively selected cells, excluding terminally differentiated effector memory CD45RA+ cells.

The V call is TRBV7-9, the J call TRBJ2-2; the D gene is possibly TRBD2 (6 bases). The sequenced sample was naive CD8+ T cells from PBMCs. This receptor was identified in a man younger than 35 in good health. Some clones in this sample may be carry-over from other donors' samples. This CDR3 is CASRSPWEVNTGELFF. As DNA, the CDR3 is TGTGCCAGCAGGTCGCCCTGGGAGGTGAACACCGGGGAGCTGTTTTTT. The whole variable domain, filled in from reference TRBV7-9 and TRBJ2-2, reads DTGVSQNPRHKITKRGQNVTFRCDPISEHNRLYWYRQTLGQGPEFLTYFQNEAQLEKSRLLSDRFSAERPKGSFSTLEIQRTEQGDSAMYLCASRSPWEVNTGELFFGEGSRLTVL.